One and the same sample provided the 25 T cell receptor beta chains below, sequenced in a study of blood T cell repertoires in COVID-19. The data were produced by immunoSEQ multiplex PCR, yet TCRdb's version contains in-frame clones alone and is incomplete. The data contain around 400,000 clones, nearly 90% of them seen just once; the ten biggest clones take up 1.5% to 2%. Sequencing was done on a sample of PBMCs or T cells enriched from blood (not recorded which). Receptors originate from a woman in her 30s who had recovered from COVID-19.

V gene TRBV7-9 combines with J gene TRBJ1-4; 7 nucleotides align to TRBD1. Germline CDR1 SEHNR, CDR2 FQNEAQ (reference sequence). V shed 5 bases, J shed 6 bases, and the junction held 6 bases outside the gene matches. The length of the CDR3 is 14 residues. The CDR3 bases are TGTGCCAGCAGCCTCGACAGGGCAGATGAAAAACTGTTTTTT. Residues: CASSLDRADEKLFF.

This rearrangement joins TRBV4-1 to TRBJ2-6, with a weak D call TRBD1 (5 bases). V was clipped by 1 base and J by 0 bases, with 13 bases between them. Germline-derived CDR1 and CDR2 are MGHRA and YSYEKL. There are 18 residues in the CDR3. Written as DNA, the CDR3 is TGCGCCAGCAGCCAAGCCGACAGTGTCTTCTCTGGGGCCAACGTCCTGACTTTC. Translated, it gives CASSQADSVFSGANVLTF.

This clone was recorded a few times. The J gene is TRBJ1-1, the V gene TRBV30; D might be TRBD1 (5 bases). The CDR3 covers 15 residues. Looked up from germline, CDR1 is GTSNPN and CDR2 is SVGIG (reference sequence). V lost 0 bases and J lost 1, with 12 bases in between. The CDR3 sequence: CAWSVGRRGNTEAFF. The CDR3 DNA is TGTGCCTGGAGTGTGGGTCGAAGGGGGAACACTGAAGCTTTCTTT.

Only one count was recorded for this clone. The sample contains more than one DNA sequence encoding this CDR3. The chain is built from TRBV6-5 and TRBJ1-1; D might be TRBD1 (5 bases). CDR1 MNHEY and CDR2 SVGAGI come from the germline V gene. V was clipped by 2 bases and J by 2 bases, with 9 bases between them. The CDR3 covers 14 residues. CDR3 bases: TGTGCCAGCAGTTACCTCGGGGGTAACACTGAAGCTTTCTTT. Its translation: CASSYLGGNTEAFF.

The chain couples TRBV4-2 to TRBJ1-2; no clear D. Germline loops: CDR1 LGHNA, CDR2 YNFKEQ. The CDR3 loop spans 12 amino acids. V shed 4 bases and J shed 4 bases, with 7 bases lying between them. This chain's CDR3 is CASSLLPYGYTF. CDR3 DNA sequence: TGTGCCAGCAGCCTCCTCCCCTATGGCTACACCTTC.

The genes are TRBV6-5 and TRBJ1-6, with D uncertain. Germline V gene sequence: CDR1 MNHEY, CDR2 SVGAGI. This CDR3 is 14 amino acids long. V was pared by 2 bases and J by 7 bases, with 9 bases between. Written as DNA, the CDR3 is TGTGCCAGCAGTTACAATCGTTTCAATTCACCCCTCCACTTT. Protein: CASSYNRFNSPLHF.

The CDR3 DNA reads TGCGCCAGCAGCCAAGGGGACAGTAGAAACTATGGCTACACCTTC. Its translation is CASSQGDSRNYGYTF. The rearrangement uses TRBV4-1 and TRBJ1-2, with 7 bases matching TRBD1. The CDR3 has 15 amino acids. Trimming removed 1 base from V and 2 bases from J; junction bases left unmatched: 4. Germline V gives CDR1 MGHRA, CDR2 YSYEKL.

The chain uses TRBV6-1 and TRBJ2-6; maybe TRBD2 (5 bases). Germline CDR1 and CDR2: MNHNS and SASEGT. The CDR3 runs 15 residues. V was cut by 3 bases and J by 0 bases, with 6 bases left in between. DNA of the CDR3: TGTGCCAGCAGTGACGGGGACTCTGGGGCCAACGTCCTGACTTTC. This encodes CASSDGDSGANVLTF.

The genes are TRBV4-3 and TRBJ2-3; 12 bases map to TRBD2. Germline V gene lookup returns CDR1 LGHNA and CDR2 YSLEER. The J segment lost 3 bases and the V segment lost 0 bases, leaving 10 bases of the junction unmatched. The CDR3 runs 19 residues. The chain's CDR3 is CASSQDSSGGAGFTDTQYF. DNA for the CDR3: TGCGCCAGCAGCCAAGATTCTAGCGGGGGGGCCGGGTTTACAGATACGCAGTATTTT.

The chain is built from TRBV10-3 and TRBJ1-1, with 8 bases matching TRBD1. The germline gives CDR1 ENHRY, CDR2 SYGVKD. The ends lost 4 bases at V and 10 bases at J; junction bases unmatched: 2. CDR3 size: 11 residues. CDR3 in amino acids: CAISGTGRAFF. CDR3 in DNA: TGTGCCATCAGTGGGACAGGGAGAGCTTTCTTT.

This sequence joins TRBV5-3 and TRBJ1-2; 10 nucleotides agree with TRBD1. TRBV5-3 is an open reading frame whose function is uncertain. V shed 3 bases, J shed 3 bases, and the junction held 14 bases outside the gene matches. The CDR3 extends over 18 amino acids. The CDR3 DNA reads TGTGCCAGAAGCTGCCCGGGACAGGGGTTCGGGGCGCACTATGGCTACACCTTC. Translating it yields CARSCPGQGFGAHYGYTF.

J is TRBJ2-7 and V is TRBV2; possibly TRBD1 for D (5 bases). This CDR3 has 15 residues. V lost 4 bases and J lost 3, with 16 bases in between. The germline gives CDR1 SNHLY, CDR2 FYNNEI. The CDR3 DNA is TGTGCCAGCAGTGTACTCCCAGTAAGGGGCTACGAGCAGTACTTC. Translating gives CASSVLPVRGYEQYF.

The rearrangement joins TRBV4-3 to TRBJ2-2; D is ambiguous. V was trimmed by 0 bases and J by 0 bases, leaving 11 bases between them. CDR1 is LGHNA and CDR2 is YSLEER in the germline V gene. The CDR3 length is 17 residues. CDR3 nucleotide sequence: TGCGCCAGCAGCCAAGATATAGCAGAGACGAACACCGGGGAGCTGTTTTTT. Residues: CASSQDIAETNTGELFF.

The rearrangement uses TRBV5-1 and TRBJ2-2, with 12 positions matching TRBD2. The CDR3 has 16 amino acids. The germline V gene has CDR1 SGHRS and CDR2 YFSETQ. J was trimmed by 2 bases and V by 8 bases; bases with no gene match: 7. The CDR3 coding sequence is TGCGCCAGTTTAGGACTAGCGGGGCCTAACACCGGGGAGCTGTTTTTT. This gives the protein CASLGLAGPNTGELFF.

This sequence joins TRBV12-3 or TRBV12-4 and TRBJ1-2; the D gene is possibly TRBD1 (6 bases). This CDR3 contains 13 residues. With 5 bases removed from V and 8 bases from J, the gap between germline ends came to 15 bases. CDR3 amino acids: CASSQLGAQGYTF. The CDR3 DNA reads as TGTGCCAGCAGTCAACTGGGGGCGCAAGGCTACACCTTC.

V and J are TRBV28 and TRBJ1-5; the match to TRBD1 covers 9 bases. Unmatched junction bases numbered 6, after V lost 6 bases and J lost 6 bases. CDR1 and CDR2 (germline): MDHEN, SYDVKM. CDR3 size: 14 residues. DNA for the CDR3: TGTGCCAGCAGCCCCCGGGACAGGGTTCAGCCCCAGCATTTT. Translation: CASSPRDRVQPQHF.

The V call is TRBV18, the J call TRBJ2-7; weak D call: TRBD2 (6 bases). V lost 0 bases to trimming and J lost 0 bases, with 15 bases between them. Germline values: CDR1 KGHSH, CDR2 LQKENI. The CDR3 runs 17 residues. The CDR3 DNA reads as TGTGCCAGCTCACCACCGAAAACGGGGGTGGACTCCTACGAGCAGTACTTC. As protein: CASSPPKTGVDSYEQYF.

The chain has TRBV3-1 (or the pseudogene TRBV3-2) and TRBJ2-3, with TRBD1 identical over 7 bases. CDR1 and CDR2 from the germline V gene are LGHDT and YNNKEL (reference sequence). With 4 bases clipped from V and 2 bases from J, the junction kept 6 bases outside the gene matches. The CDR3 covers 15 residues. The CDR3 DNA is TGTGCCAGCAGCCCAACAGGGGTTAACACAGATACGCAGTATTTT. This encodes CASSPTGVNTDTQYF.

This chain joins TRBV7-6 and TRBJ2-7; 7 nucleotides align to TRBD1. J lost 0 bases, V lost 2 bases, and 7 bases had no gene match. The germline V gene has CDR1 SGHVS and CDR2 FNYEAQ. The CDR3 contains 16 residues. This CDR3 is CASSLRGTVSSYEQYF. As DNA, the CDR3 is TGTGCCAGCAGCTTAAGGGGGACAGTTAGCTCCTACGAGCAGTACTTC.

Comments on this clone: The junction differs from germline at one of its ends, possibly a read error. The chain has TRBV30 and TRBJ2-3; possibly TRBD2 for D (5 bases). The CDR3 consists of 12 residues. Germline V gene data show CDR1 as GTSNPN and CDR2 as SVGIG (reference sequence). The DNA for the CDR3 is TGTGCCTGGGGTGTCGCGGGAGATACGCAGTATTTT. The encoded protein is CAWGVAGDTQYF.

The V gene is TRBV28, the J gene TRBJ1-2, with 7 bases identical to TRBD1. J lost 1 base, V lost 10 bases, and 15 bases had no gene match. The CDR3 consists of 16 residues. Germline V gene data show CDR1 as MDHEN and CDR2 as SYDVKM. The chain's CDR3 is CATKGQLSDINYGYTF. DNA for the CDR3: TGTGCCACCAAGGGACAGCTGAGTGACATTAACTATGGCTACACCTTC.

The genes are TRBV28 and TRBJ2-2; D may be TRBD1 (6 bases). Germline V gives CDR1 MDHEN, CDR2 SYDVKM. V lost 6 bases, J lost 0 bases, and 11 bases lay in between. CDR3 length: 15 amino acids. This CDR3 reads CASSPRQANTGELFF. The CDR3 DNA reads TGTGCCAGCAGCCCCCGACAGGCGAACACCGGGGAGCTGTTTTTT.

This clone was detected a few times. V gene TRBV5-1 combines with J gene TRBJ2-2; 9 nucleotides align to TRBD2. Germline assignment: CDR1 SGHRS and CDR2 YFSETQ. V lost 5 bases, J lost 3 bases, and 11 bases stayed unmatched. The CDR3 extends over 17 amino acids. CDR3: CASRKELAGLDTGELFF. The DNA of the CDR3 is TGCGCCAGCAGAAAGGAACTAGCGGGCCTTGACACCGGGGAGCTGTTTTTT.

Written as DNA, the CDR3 is TGTGCCACCAGCAGAGGGAGGGACAGGAACTACTATGGCTACACCTTC. This gives the protein CATSRGRDRNYYGYTF. The chain is built from TRBV15 and TRBJ1-2; TRBD1 aligns across 8 bases. The length of the CDR3 is 16 residues. CDR1 is LNHNV and CDR2 is YYDKDF in the germline V gene (reference sequence). Trimming at V came to 1 base and at J to 3 bases, leaving 7 bases not matched to a gene. The full variable domain, rest sourced from reference TRBV15 and TRBJ1-2, is DAMVIQNPRYQVTQFGKPVTLSCSQTLNHNVMYWYQQKSSQAPKLLFHYYDKDFNNEADTPDNFQSRRPNTSFCFLDIRSPGLGDTAMYLCATSRGRDRNYYGYTFGSGTRLTVV.

The CDR3, as DNA: TGTGCCAGCAGACCTAGTTTGGGGGGGTACTACGAGCAGTACTTC. Its translation is CASRPSLGGYYEQYF. The chain employs TRBV6-5 and TRBJ2-7, with 7 bases identical to TRBD2. CDR1 and CDR2 (germline): MNHEY, SVGAGI. This CDR3 comprises 15 residues. The trim removed 6 bases at V and 3 bases at J, leaving 11 bases unmatched.